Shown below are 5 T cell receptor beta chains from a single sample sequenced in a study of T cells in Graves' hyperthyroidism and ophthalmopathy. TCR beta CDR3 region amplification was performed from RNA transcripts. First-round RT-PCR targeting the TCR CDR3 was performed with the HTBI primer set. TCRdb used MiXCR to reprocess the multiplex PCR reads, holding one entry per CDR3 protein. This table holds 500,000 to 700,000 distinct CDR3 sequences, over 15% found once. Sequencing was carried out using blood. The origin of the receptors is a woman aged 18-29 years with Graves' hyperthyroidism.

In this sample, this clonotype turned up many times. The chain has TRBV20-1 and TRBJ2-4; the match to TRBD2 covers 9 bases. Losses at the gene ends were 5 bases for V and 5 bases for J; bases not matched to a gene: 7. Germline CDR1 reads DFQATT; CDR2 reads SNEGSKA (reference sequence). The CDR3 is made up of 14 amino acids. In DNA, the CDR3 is TGCAGTGCTTATGTAGCGGGAGTGGAAAACATTCAGTACTTC. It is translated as CSAYVAGVENIQYF.

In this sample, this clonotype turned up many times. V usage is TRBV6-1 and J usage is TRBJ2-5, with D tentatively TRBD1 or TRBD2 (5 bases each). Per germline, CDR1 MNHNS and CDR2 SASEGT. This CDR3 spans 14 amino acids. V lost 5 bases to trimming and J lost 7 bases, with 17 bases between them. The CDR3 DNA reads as TGTGCCAGCAGTTCCTCCGGACTGAGGGGGACCCAGTACTTC. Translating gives CASSSSGLRGTQYF.

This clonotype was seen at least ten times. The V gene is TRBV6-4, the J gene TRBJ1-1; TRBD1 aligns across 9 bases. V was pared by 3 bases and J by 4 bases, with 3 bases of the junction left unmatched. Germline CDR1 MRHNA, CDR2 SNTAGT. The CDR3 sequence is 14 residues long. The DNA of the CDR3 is TGTGCCAGCAGTGAACCGGGACAGGGCACTGAAGCTTTCTTT. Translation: CASSEPGQGTEAFF.

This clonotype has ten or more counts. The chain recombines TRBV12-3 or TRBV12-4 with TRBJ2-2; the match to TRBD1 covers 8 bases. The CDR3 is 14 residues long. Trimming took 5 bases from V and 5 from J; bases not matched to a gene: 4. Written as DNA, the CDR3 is TGTGCCAGCAGTCGACAGGGGTCTACCGGGGAGCTGTTTTTT. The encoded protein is CASSRQGSTGELFF.

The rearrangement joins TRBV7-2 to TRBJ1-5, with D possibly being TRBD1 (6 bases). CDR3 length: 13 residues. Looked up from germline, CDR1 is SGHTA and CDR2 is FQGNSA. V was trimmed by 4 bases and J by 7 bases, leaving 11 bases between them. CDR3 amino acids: CASSWDGGQPQHF. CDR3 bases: TGTGCCAGCAGCTGGGATGGGGGCCAGCCCCAGCATTTT.